These T cell receptor beta chains were read from a single sample in a study of shared clonotypes between healthy human individuals. Sequencing used immunoSEQ multiplex PCR; TCRdb keeps in-frame clones, though not all of them. The data contain about a million clones, more than 60% of them seen just once; the ten biggest clones take up approximately 1.5%. Sequenced sample: memory CD4+ T cells sorted from blood. These receptors were collected from a man aged 18 to 29 in good health. Each CDR3 is given with its conserved first and last residue. D genes are given only for firm matches. Part of the rows lack a size; the others show once, few, many or a class for expanded clones.

d_gene	v_gene	abundance	j_gene	CDR3aa	CDR3nt
.	TRBV6-6	few	TRBJ1-4	CASSYPDSATNEKLFF	TGTGCCAGCAGTTACCCAGACAGCGCAACTAATGAAAAACTGTTTTTT
TRBD2	TRBV27	.	TRBJ2-7	CASSSLNRLAGGDEQYF	TGTGCCAGCAGTTCCCTAAATAGACTAGCGGGGGGCGACGAGCAGTACTTC
TRBD1	TRBV11-2	.	TRBJ2-7	CASSPLPPGQGAYEQYF	TGTGCCAGCAGCCCTCTCCCTCCGGGACAGGGGGCCTACGAGCAGTACTTC
.	TRBV6-6	.	TRBJ1-4	CASSAKANEKLFF	TGTGCCAGCAGCGCTAAGGCCAATGAAAAACTGTTTTTT
.	TRBV15	few	TRBJ1-5	CATSRTGHQPQHF	TGTGCCACCAGCAGGACGGGCCATCAGCCCCAGCATTTT
.	TRBV6-6	few	TRBJ2-7	CASSYGHSYEQYF	TGTGCCAGCAGTTACGGGCACTCCTACGAGCAGTACTTC
.	TRBV7-2	.	TRBJ2-3	CASSRGAGTDTQYF	TGTGCCAGCAGCCGAGGGGCTGGGACGGATACGCAGTATTTT
TRBD1	TRBV19	.	TRBJ1-5	CASTQDRGSNQPQHF	TGTGCCAGTACCCAAGACAGGGGAAGCAATCAGCCCCAGCATTTT
.	TRBV28	.	TRBJ1-1	CASSPSRSMNTEAFF	TGTGCCAGCAGTCCCTCCAGGAGCATGAACACTGAAGCTTTCTTT
.	TRBV6-1	.	TRBJ1-4	CASSENGQRRGEKLFF	TGTGCCAGCAGTGAAAATGGGCAGAGGAGGGGTGAAAAACTGTTTTTT
.	TRBV2	.	TRBJ2-3	CASSGGPKEDTQYF	TGTGCCAGCAGTGGGGGTCCTAAGGAAGATACGCAGTATTTT
.	TRBV9	.	TRBJ1-5	CASSVGTGPNQPQHF	TGTGCCAGCAGCGTAGGTACAGGGCCTAATCAGCCCCAGCATTTT
.	TRBV7-2	.	TRBJ2-3	CASSPLGRGGGADTQYF	TGTGCCAGCAGCCCACTGGGGCGGGGCGGCGGGGCAGATACGCAGTATTTT
TRBD1	TRBV5-5	.	TRBJ2-3	CASSFLHRDRGTDTQYF	TGTGCCAGCAGCTTCTTACATCGGGACAGGGGCACAGATACGCAGTATTTT
.	TRBV11-3	.	TRBJ2-3	CASSLNGDTQYF	TGTGCCAGCAGCTTAAATGGTGATACGCAGTATTTT
.	TRBV10-3	.	TRBJ1-4	CAIRETGQTNEKLFF	TGTGCCATCAGGGAAACAGGACAAACTAATGAAAAACTGTTTTTT
.	TRBV28	.	TRBJ2-5	CASSLVQTKETQYF	TGTGCCAGCAGTTTAGTCCAGACGAAAGAGACCCAGTACTTC
TRBD1	TRBV5-1	.	TRBJ1-1	CASGLTGAGNTEAFF	TGCGCCAGCGGCCTAACAGGGGCCGGTAACACTGAAGCTTTCTTT
.	TRBV7-6	few	TRBJ2-1	CASSSFNEQFF	TGTGCCAGCAGCTCCTTCAATGAGCAGTTCTTC
.	TRBV11-2	.	TRBJ2-3	CASSLDRARDTQYF	TGTGCCAGCAGCTTAGATAGGGCACGGGATACGCAGTATTTT
.	TRBV18	.	TRBJ2-1	CASSPTLDNEQFF	TGTGCCAGCTCACCAACCCTGGACAATGAGCAGTTCTTC
TRBD2	TRBV28	.	TRBJ2-1	CASRGLAGGTYNEQFF	TGTGCCAGCAGGGGACTAGCGGGAGGGACATACAATGAGCAGTTCTTC
.	TRBV11-2	.	TRBJ2-3	CASSRNFGPMDTQYF	TGTGCCAGCAGCCGAAATTTTGGTCCGATGGATACGCAGTATTTT
TRBD2	TRBV7-2	many	TRBJ2-7	CASSLLAGVSHEQYF	TGTGCCAGCAGCCTCCTAGCGGGAGTCTCCCACGAGCAGTACTTC
.	TRBV7-2	.	TRBJ2-3	CASSSMGWSTDTQYF	TGTGCCAGCAGCTCCATGGGATGGAGCACAGATACGCAGTATTTT
.	TRBV6-6	.	TRBJ1-1	CASSAELGTEAFF	TGTGCCAGCAGTGCGGAACTGGGGACTGAAGCTTTCTTT
.	TRBV28	.	TRBJ2-7	CASTQGGEQYF	TGTGCCAGCACCCAGGGCGGCGAGCAGTACTTC
TRBD1	TRBV6-1	.	TRBJ2-2	CAGTRDSHTGELFF	TGTGCCGGAACACGGGACAGTCACACCGGGGAGCTGTTTTTT
.	TRBV6-1	.	TRBJ1-1	CASSRGGSTEAFF	TGTGCCAGCAGTCGGGGGGGCAGCACTGAAGCTTTCTTT
TRBD1	TRBV6-1	.	TRBJ2-7	CASSEIQGRSYEQYF	TGTGCCAGCAGTGAGATACAGGGGCGGTCCTACGAGCAGTACTTC
TRBD2	TRBV7-9	.	TRBJ2-3	CASSLGLLAGSTDTQYF	TGTGCCAGCAGCTTAGGCCTCCTAGCGGGAAGCACAGATACGCAGTATTTT
.	TRBV30	.	TRBJ2-2	CAWSAARVAGELFF	TGTGCCTGGAGTGCGGCGAGGGTCGCCGGGGAGCTGTTTTTT
.	TRBV7-8	.	TRBJ2-7	CASSRDTSYEQYF	TGTGCCAGCAGCAGAGACACTAGCTACGAGCAGTACTTC
TRBD2	TRBV5-1	.	TRBJ2-1	CASSFQTSGGYNEQFF	TGCGCCAGCAGCTTCCAGACTAGCGGGGGCTACAATGAGCAGTTCTTC
.	TRBV5-1	.	TRBJ1-5	CASSFGGSNQPQHF	TGCGCCAGCAGCTTCGGCGGTAGCAATCAGCCCCAGCATTTT
.	TRBV5-6	.	TRBJ2-7	CASSSPGAYEQYF	TGTGCCAGCAGCTCCCCTGGGGCCTACGAGCAGTACTTC
TRBD2	TRBV6-5	.	TRBJ2-7	CASSKRENVYEQYF	TGTGCCAGCAGTAAGCGGGAAAATGTCTACGAGCAGTACTTC
.	TRBV19	.	TRBJ2-1	CASKGGGYNEQFF	TGTGCCAGTAAAGGGGGGGGATACAATGAGCAGTTCTTC
TRBD1	TRBV6-1	.	TRBJ2-7	CASSARDRGIWEQYF	TGTGCCAGCAGTGCCCGGGACAGGGGTATTTGGGAGCAGTACTTC
.	TRBV6-1	.	TRBJ2-5	CASSGVSLRWETQYF	TGTGCCAGCAGTGGGGTTAGCTTGAGGTGGGAGACCCAGTACTTC
.	TRBV9	.	TRBJ2-7	CASNWDGYSYEQYF	TGTGCCAGCAACTGGGACGGCTACTCCTACGAGCAGTACTTC
.	TRBV7-6	.	TRBJ1-1	CASSLVRKGEAFF	TGTGCCAGCAGTTTAGTAAGGAAGGGAGAAGCTTTCTTT
.	TRBV2	few	TRBJ1-4	CASSEVSGKLFF	TGTGCCAGCAGTGAGGTATCGGGGAAACTGTTTTTT
.	TRBV28	few	TRBJ1-5	CASSFYPSSNQPQHF	TGTGCCAGCAGTTTCTATCCTAGTAGCAATCAGCCCCAGCATTTT
TRBD2	TRBV11-2	.	TRBJ2-7	CASSNGLAARYLKFEQYF	TGTGCCAGCAGCAACGGACTAGCGGCAAGATATCTAAAGTTCGAGCAGTACTTC
.	TRBV5-6	.	TRBJ1-4	CASSLGQTEKLFF	TGTGCCAGCAGCTTGGGGCAGACTGAAAAACTGTTTTTT
.	TRBV21-1	many	TRBJ1-5	CASSKEDLGTGWNNDQPQHF	TGTGCCAGCAGCAAAGAGGACTTGGGGACAGGGTGGAACAATGATCAGCCCCAGCATTTT
TRBD2	TRBV5-1	.	TRBJ2-5	CASSPGWGREETQYF	TGCGCCAGCAGCCCCGGATGGGGGAGGGAGGAGACCCAGTACTTC
TRBD2	TRBV18	once	TRBJ2-7	CASSPGLAGPSYEQYF	TGTGCCAGCTCCCCGGGACTAGCGGGACCCTCGTACGAGCAGTACTTC
TRBD1	TRBV19	many	TRBJ1-3	CASATGGTSGNTIYF	TGTGCCAGTGCCACAGGGGGAACCTCTGGAAACACCATATATTTT
.	TRBV19	.	TRBJ1-6	CASSELGRSPLHF	TGTGCCAGTAGTGAACTTGGGCGTTCACCCCTCCACTTT
.	TRBV4-3	few	TRBJ2-3	CASSQEAAGGATDTQYF	TGCGCCAGCAGCCAAGAAGCTGCCGGCGGGGCCACAGATACGCAGTATTTT
TRBD1	TRBV11-2	.	TRBJ1-2	CASSPGTGANYGYTF	TGTGCCAGCAGCCCCGGGACAGGAGCTAACTATGGCTACACCTTC
.	TRBV25-1	.	TRBJ1-6	CASSPLGGNSPLHF	TGTGCCAGCAGTCCCCTAGGGGGAAATTCACCCCTCCACTTT
TRBD2	TRBV6-1	.	TRBJ2-3	CASRGGVFTDTQYF	TGTGCCAGCAGGGGAGGGGTTTTCACAGATACGCAGTATTTT
.	TRBV5-1	.	TRBJ1-2	CASSSGGSYGGYTF	TGCGCCAGCAGCTCTGGGGGAAGCTATGGTGGCTACACCTTC
TRBD2	TRBV5-1	.	TRBJ2-5	CASSQTSGKETQYF	TGCGCCAGCTCTCAGACTAGCGGAAAAGAGACCCAGTACTTC
.	TRBV6-5	few	TRBJ1-6	CASTRSYNSPLHF	TGTGCCAGCACCAGGTCCTATAATTCACCCCTCCACTTT
TRBD1	TRBV19	.	TRBJ1-4	CASRTGRYEKLFF	TGTGCCAGTAGGACAGGGCGATATGAAAAACTGTTTTTT
TRBD1	TRBV6-5	.	TRBJ1-1	CASKGQAMNTEAFF	TGTGCCAGCAAAGGACAGGCAATGAACACTGAAGCTTTCTTT